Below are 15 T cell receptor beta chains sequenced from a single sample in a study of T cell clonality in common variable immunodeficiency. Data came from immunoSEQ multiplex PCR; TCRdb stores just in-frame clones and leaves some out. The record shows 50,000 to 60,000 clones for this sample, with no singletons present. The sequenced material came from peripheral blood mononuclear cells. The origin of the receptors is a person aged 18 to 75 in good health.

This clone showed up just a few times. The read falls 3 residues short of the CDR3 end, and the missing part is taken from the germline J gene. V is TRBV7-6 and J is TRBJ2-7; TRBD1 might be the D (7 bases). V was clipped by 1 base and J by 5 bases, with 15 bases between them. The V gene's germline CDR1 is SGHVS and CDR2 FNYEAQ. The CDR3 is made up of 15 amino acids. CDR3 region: CASSLGRQGGHEQYF. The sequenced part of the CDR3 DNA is TGTGCCAGCAGCTTAGGACGACAGGGAGGCCACGAG. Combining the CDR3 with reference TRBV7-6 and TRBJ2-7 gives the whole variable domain GAGVSQSPRYKVTKRGQDVALRCDPISGHVSLYWYRQALGQGPEFLTYFNYEAQQDKSGLPNDRFSAERPEGSISTLTIQRTEQRDSAMYRCASSLGRQGGHEQYFGPGTRLTVT.

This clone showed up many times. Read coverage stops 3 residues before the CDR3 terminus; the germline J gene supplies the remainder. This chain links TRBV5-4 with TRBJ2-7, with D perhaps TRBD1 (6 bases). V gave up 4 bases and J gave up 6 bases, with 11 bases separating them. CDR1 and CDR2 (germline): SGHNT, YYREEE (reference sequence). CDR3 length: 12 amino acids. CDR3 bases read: TGTGCCAGCAGCCTACAGGGTACCGAG. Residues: CASSLQGTE. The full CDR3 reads CASSLQGTEQYF.

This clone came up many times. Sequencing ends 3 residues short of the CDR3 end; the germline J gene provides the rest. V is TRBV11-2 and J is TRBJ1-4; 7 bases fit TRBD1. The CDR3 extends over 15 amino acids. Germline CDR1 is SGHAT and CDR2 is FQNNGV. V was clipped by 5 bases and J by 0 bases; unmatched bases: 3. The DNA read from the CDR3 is TGTGCCAGCAGCGTGACAGGGCCAACTAATGAAAAA. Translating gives CASSVTGPTNEK. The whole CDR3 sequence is CASSVTGPTNEKLFF.

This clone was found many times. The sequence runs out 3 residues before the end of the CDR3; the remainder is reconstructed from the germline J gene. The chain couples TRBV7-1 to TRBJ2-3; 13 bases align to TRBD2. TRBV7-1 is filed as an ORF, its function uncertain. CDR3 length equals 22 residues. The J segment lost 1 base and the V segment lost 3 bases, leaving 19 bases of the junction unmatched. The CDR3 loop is CASSSSYPTSGRIGRGTDTQYF. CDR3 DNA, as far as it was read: TGTGCCAGCAGCTCGTCCTACCCGACTAGCGGGAGGATCGGGAGGGGCACAGATACG.

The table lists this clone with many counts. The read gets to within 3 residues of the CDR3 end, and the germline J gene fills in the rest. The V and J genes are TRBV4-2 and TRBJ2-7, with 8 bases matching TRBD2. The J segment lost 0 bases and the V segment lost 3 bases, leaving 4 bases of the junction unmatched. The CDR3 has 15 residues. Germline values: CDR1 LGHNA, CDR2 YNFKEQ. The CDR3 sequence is CASSHPGGDSYEQYF. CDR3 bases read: TGTGCCAGCAGCCACCCCGGGGGGGACTCCTACGAG.

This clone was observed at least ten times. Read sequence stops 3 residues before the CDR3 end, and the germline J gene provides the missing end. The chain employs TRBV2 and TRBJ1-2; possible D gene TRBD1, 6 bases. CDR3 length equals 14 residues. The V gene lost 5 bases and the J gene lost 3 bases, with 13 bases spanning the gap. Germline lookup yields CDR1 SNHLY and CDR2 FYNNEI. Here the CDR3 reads CASSLGQGYYGYTF. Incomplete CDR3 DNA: TGTGCCAGCAGTTTGGGGCAGGGGTACTATGGC. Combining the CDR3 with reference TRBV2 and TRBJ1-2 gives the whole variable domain EPEVTQTPSHQVTQMGQEVILRCVPISNHLYFYWYRQILGQKVEFLVSFYNNEISEKSEIFDDQFSVERPDGSNFTLKIRSTKLEDSAMYFCASSLGQGYYGYTFGSGTRLTVV.

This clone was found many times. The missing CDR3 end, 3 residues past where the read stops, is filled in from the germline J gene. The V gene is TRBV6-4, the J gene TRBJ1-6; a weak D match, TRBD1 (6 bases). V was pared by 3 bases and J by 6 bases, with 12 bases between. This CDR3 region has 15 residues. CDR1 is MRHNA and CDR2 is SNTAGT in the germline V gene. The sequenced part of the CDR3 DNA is TGTGCCAGCAGTGAATTGGGCAGGGGTAATTCACCC. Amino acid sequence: CASSELGRGNSP. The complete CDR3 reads CASSELGRGNSPLHF.

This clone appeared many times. The CDR3 sequence is CASSLELQGFSDYTF. Incomplete CDR3 DNA: TGTGCCAGCAGCTTGGAGTTACAGGGGTTTTCCGAC. This sequence joins TRBV5-6 and TRBJ1-2; TRBD1 matches 7 bases. The CDR3 is cut off 3 residues early in the read; its end comes from the germline J gene. In germline, CDR1 is SGHDT, CDR2 YYEEEE. The CDR3 length is 15 residues.

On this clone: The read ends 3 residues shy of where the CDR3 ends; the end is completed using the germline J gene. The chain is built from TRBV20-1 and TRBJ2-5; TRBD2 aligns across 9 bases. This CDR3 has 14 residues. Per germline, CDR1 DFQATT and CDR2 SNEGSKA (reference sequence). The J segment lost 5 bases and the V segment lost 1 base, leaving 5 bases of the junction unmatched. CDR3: CSARGAGGRETQYF. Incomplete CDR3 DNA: TGCAGTGCTAGAGGGGCGGGGGGGAGGGAGACC.

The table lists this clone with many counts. The DNA read from the CDR3 is TGTGCCAGTAGTAGGACTAGCGGGGGGGCCATGAGCACAGATACG. It encodes CASSRTSGGAMSTDT. The CDR3 as a whole reads CASSRTSGGAMSTDTQYF. The chain carries TRBV19 and TRBJ2-3; TRBD2 agrees at 15 bases. The observed sequence ends 3 residues before the CDR3 terminus, with the missing tail filled in from the germline J gene. From germline, CDR1 is LNHDA and CDR2 SQIVND (reference sequence). V shed 4 bases, J shed 0 bases, and the junction held 5 bases outside the gene matches. This CDR3 spans 18 amino acids.

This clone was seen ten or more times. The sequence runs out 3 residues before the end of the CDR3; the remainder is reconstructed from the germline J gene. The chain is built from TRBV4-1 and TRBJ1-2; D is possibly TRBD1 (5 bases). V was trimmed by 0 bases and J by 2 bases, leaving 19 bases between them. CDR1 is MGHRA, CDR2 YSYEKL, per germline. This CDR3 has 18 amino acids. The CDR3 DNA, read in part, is TGCGCCAGCAGCCAAGATTTAAGGGAAGGGGTGGGGAACTATGGC. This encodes CASSQDLREGVGNYG. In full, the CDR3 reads CASSQDLREGVGNYGYTF.

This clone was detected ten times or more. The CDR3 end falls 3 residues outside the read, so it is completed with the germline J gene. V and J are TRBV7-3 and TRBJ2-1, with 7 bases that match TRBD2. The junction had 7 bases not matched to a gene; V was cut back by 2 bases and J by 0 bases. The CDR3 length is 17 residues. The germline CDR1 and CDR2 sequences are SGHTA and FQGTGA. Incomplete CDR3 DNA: TGTGCCAGCAGCTTATCGAGCGGGACTACCTCCTACAATGAG. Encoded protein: CASSLSSGTTSYNE. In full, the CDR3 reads CASSLSSGTTSYNEQFF. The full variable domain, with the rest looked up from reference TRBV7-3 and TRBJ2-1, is GAGVSQTPSNKVTEKGKYVELRCDPISGHTALYWYRQSLGQGPEFLIYFQGTGAADDSGLPNDRFFAVRPEGSVSTLKIQRTERGDSAVYLCASSLSSGTTSYNEQFFGPGTRLTVL.

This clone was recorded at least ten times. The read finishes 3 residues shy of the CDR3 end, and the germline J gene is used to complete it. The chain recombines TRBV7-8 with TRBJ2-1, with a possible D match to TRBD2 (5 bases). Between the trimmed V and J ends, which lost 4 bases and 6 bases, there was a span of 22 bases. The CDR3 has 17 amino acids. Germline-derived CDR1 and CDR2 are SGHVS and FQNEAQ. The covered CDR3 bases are TGTGCCAGCAGCTCCTCCCACCCCGAGCGGTTCGGCAATGAG. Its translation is CASSSSHPERFGNE. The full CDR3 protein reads CASSSSHPERFGNEQFF.

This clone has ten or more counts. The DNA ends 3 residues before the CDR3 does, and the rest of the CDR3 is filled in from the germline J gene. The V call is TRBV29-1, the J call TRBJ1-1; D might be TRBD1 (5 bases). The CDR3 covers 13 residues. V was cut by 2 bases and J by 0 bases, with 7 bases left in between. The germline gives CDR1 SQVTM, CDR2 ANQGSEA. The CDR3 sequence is CSVERGVNTEAFF. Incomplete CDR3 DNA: TGCAGCGTTGAACGAGGGGTGAACACTGAA.

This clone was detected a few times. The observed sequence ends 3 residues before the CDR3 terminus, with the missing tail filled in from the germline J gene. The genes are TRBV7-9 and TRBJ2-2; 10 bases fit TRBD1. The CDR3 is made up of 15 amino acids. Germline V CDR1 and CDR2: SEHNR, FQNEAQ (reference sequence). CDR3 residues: CASSPRTGGNEKLFF. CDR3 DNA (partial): TGTGCCAGCAGCCCCCGGACAGGGGGTAATGAAAAG.